This T cell receptor (beta chain) was captured by sequencing in a study of T cell responses to AZD1222 COVID-19 vaccine. Background on the study: Second-dose groups at about 4 or about 12 weeks were pooled.

Worth noting for this clone: Antigen specificity is unknown.

Libraries were prepared by immunoSEQ multiplex PCR; TCRdb keeps only in-frame clonotypes and omits some of them. The sample holds 140,000 to 150,000 clones, approximately 90% seen once. CDR1 is LNHDA, CDR2 SQIVND, per germline (reference sequence). Trimming removed 3 bases at V and 0 bases at J, with 12 bases between. The CDR3 totals 15 residues. Overall study results and limits: Clonal diversity may have been underestimated in mostly white British donors. Baseline seropositivity characterized only six AZD1222 recipients.

The TCR sequence derives from an adult in good health. Sequences were derived from peripheral blood, sampled on day 0 of AZD1222 vaccination. V gene TRBV19 combines with J gene TRBJ2-7; no clear D gene. The CDR3 nucleotides read TGTGCCAGTAGTATTCCTAGGGCGTCCTCCTACGAGCAGTACTTC. Its translation: CASSIPRASSYEQYF.